This TCR beta chain is from a study of cytomegalovirus exposure and HLA in healthy donors. Whole-study results and caveats: With high specificity and sensitivity, the classifier reportedly diagnosed cytomegalovirus status.

Germline loops: CDR1 SQVTM, CDR2 ANQGSEA. The CDR3 is 17 residues long. V lost 3 bases and J lost 7; bases outside the gene matches: 19. The sample holds one count of this clone. Antigen unknown. The PCR ran on 60 Vbeta and 13 Jbeta primers. TCRdb keeps only in-frame clones here, not all; method: immunoSEQ multiplex PCR. Of 62,000 or so clones in the sample, 65% to 90% were seen once. The clonotype was recovered from a man aged 30 to 39 in good health and CMV-seronegative. The sample taken for sequencing was PBMCs. V gene TRBV29-1 combines with J gene TRBJ2-3, with TRBD2 matching 7 bases. The CDR3 DNA reads TGCAGCGTTGAGACCCCCCCCATCGCGGGAGTATGGAATACGCAGTATTTT. It encodes CSVETPPIAGVWNTQYF.